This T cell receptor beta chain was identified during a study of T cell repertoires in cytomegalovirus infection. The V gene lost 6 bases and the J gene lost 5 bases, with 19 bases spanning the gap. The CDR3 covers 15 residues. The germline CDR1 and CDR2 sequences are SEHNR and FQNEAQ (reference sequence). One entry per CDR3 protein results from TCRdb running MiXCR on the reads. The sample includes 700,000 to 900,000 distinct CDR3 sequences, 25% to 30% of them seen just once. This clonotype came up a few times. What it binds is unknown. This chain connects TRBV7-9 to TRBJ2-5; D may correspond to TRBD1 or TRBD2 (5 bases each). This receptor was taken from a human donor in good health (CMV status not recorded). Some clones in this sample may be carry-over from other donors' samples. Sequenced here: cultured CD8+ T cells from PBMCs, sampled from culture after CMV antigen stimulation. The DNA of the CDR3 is TGTGCCAGCAGTCCCCCCGGGGCGATTGAGGAGACCCAGTACTTC. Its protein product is CASSPPGAIEETQYF.